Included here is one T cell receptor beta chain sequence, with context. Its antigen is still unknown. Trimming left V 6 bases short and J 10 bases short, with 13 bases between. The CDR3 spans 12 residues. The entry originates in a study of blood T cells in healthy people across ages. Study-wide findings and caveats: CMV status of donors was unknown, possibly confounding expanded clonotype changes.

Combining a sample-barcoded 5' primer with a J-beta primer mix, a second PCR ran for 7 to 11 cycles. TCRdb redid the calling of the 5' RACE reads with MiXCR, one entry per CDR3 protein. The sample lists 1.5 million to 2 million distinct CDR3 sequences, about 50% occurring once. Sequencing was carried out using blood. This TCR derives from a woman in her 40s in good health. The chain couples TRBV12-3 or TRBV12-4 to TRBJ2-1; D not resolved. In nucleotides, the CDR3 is TGTGCCAGCAGCCCCTGGGCCGTAGAGCAGTTCTTC. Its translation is CASSPWAVEQFF.